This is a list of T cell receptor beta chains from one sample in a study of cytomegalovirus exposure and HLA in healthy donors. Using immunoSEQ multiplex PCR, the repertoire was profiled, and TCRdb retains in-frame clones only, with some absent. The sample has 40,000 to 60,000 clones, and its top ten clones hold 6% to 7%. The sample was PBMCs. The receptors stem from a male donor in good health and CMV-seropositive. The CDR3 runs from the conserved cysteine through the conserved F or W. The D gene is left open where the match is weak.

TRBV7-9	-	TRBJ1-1	CASSLNVRGNTEAFF	TGTGCCAGCAGCTTAAACGTCCGAGGGAACACTGAAGCTTTCTTT
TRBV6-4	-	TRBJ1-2	CASRPRGLNYGYTF	TGTGCCAGCAGACCCAGGGGCCTTAACTATGGCTACACCTTC
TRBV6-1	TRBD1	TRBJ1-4	CASSDRAGGRLSEKLFF	TGTGCCAGCAGTGACCGGGCAGGGGGCAGGTTAAGTGAAAAACTGTTTTTT
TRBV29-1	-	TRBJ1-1	CSSTQGNTEAFF	TGCAGCTCTACACAGGGGAACACTGAAGCTTTCTTT
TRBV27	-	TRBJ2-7	CASSFGAGKYEQCF	TGTGCCAGCAGTTTTGGGGCGGGGAAATACGAGCAGTGCTTC
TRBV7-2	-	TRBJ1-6	CASSFLTVPGNSPLHF	TGTGCCAGCAGCTTTTTGACAGTCCCTGGGAATTCACCCCTCCACTTT
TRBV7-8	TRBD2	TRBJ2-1	CASSLARENEQFF	TGTGCCAGCAGCTTAGCGCGGGAGAATGAGCAGTTCTTC
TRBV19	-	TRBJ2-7	CASSANRNYEQYF	TGTGCCAGTAGTGCTAACAGGAACTACGAGCAGTACTTC
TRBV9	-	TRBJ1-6	CASSAGPANSPLHF	TGTGCCAGCAGTGCAGGCCCTGCTAATTCACCCCTCCACTTT
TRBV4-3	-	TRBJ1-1	CASSQAGGITEAFF	TGCGCCAGCAGCCAAGCCGGGGGGATCACTGAAGCTTTCTTT
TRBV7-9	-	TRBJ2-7	CASSPGIPYEQYF	TGTGCCAGCAGCCCCGGGATTCCCTACGAGCAGTACTTC
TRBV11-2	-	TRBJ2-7	CASSPAVGSYEQYF	TGTGCCAGCAGCCCGGCGGTAGGATCGTACGAGCAGTACTTC
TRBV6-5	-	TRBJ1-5	CASSPGSNQPQHF	TGTGCCAGCAGTCCAGGGTCCAATCAGCCCCAGCATTTT
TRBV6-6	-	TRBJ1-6	CASSPLGLNSPLHF	TGTGCCAGCAGCCCCCTGGGCCTTAATTCACCCCTCCACTTT
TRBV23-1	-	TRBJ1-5	CASSRFSSNQPQHF	TGCGCCAGCAGTCGTTTCAGTAGCAATCAGCCCCAGCATTTT
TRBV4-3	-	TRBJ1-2	CASSQTESPNYGYTF	TGCGCCAGCAGCCAAACGGAGTCGCCTAACTATGGCTACACCTTC
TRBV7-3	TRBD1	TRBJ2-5	CASSPGQGETQYF	TGTGCCAGCAGCCCTGGACAGGGAGAGACCCAGTACTTC
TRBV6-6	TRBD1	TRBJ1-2	CASSPWTGNYGYTF	TGTGCCAGCAGTCCTTGGACAGGGAACTATGGCTACACCTTC
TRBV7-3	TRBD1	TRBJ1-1	CASSQGARGTEAFF	TGTGCCAGCAGCCAGGGGGCGAGAGGCACTGAAGCTTTCTTT
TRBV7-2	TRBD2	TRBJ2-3	CASSPSLAGNSGGTDTQYF	TGTGCCAGCAGCCCGTCCCTAGCGGGGAACTCTGGTGGCACAGATACGCAGTATTTT
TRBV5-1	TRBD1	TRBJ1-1	CASSRDRGGKAFF	TGCGCCAGCAGCCGGGACAGGGGAGGGAAAGCTTTCTTT
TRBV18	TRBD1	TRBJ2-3	CASSDRDTDTQYF	TGTGCCAGCTCAGACAGGGACACAGATACGCAGTATTTT
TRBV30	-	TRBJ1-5	CAWGLGGAGQPQHF	TGTGCCTGGGGCTTAGGTGGCGCCGGGCAGCCCCAGCATTTT
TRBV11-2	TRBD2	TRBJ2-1	CASNPGGTYNEQFF	TGTGCCAGCAATCCCGGGGGGACCTACAATGAGCAGTTCTTC
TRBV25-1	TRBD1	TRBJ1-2	CASRNDPRQGGGYTF	TGTGCCAGCAGGAATGACCCCCGGCAGGGGGGTGGCTACACCTTC
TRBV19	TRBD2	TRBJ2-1	CASRPGLAGYNEQFF	TGTGCCAGTAGACCCGGACTAGCGGGTTACAATGAGCAGTTCTTC
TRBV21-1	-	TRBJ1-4	CASSKESGTVQRNEKLFF	TGTGCCAGCAGCAAAGAATCGGGGACAGTCCAACGAAATGAAAAACTGTTTTTT
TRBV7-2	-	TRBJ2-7	CASSLPSSYEQYF	TGTGCCAGCAGCTTACCGAGCTCCTACGAGCAGTACTTC
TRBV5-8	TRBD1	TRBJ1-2	CASSVAGTGGKGYTF	TGTGCCAGCAGCGTGGCCGGGACAGGGGGGAAAGGCTACACCTTC
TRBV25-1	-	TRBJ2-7	CASSRVPTYEQYF	TGTGCCAGCAGCAGGGTTCCGACTTACGAGCAGTACTTC
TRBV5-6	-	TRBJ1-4	CASSRPQDGGNEKLFF	TGTGCCAGCAGCCGACCCCAAGACGGAGGAAATGAAAAACTGTTTTTT
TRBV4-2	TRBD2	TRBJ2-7	CASSPGGYEQYF	TGTGCCAGCAGCCCGGGGGGTTACGAGCAGTACTTC
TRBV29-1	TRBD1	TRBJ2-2	CSANRGEGELFF	TGCAGCGCCAACAGGGGAGAAGGGGAGCTGTTTTTT
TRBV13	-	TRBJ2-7	CASSPGVNRPLGEQYF	TGTGCCAGCAGCCCCGGGGTGAACAGACCTTTGGGGGAGCAGTACTTC
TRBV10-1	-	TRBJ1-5	CARKQGQPQHF	TGCGCCAGGAAACAGGGACAGCCCCAGCATTTT
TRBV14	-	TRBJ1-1	CASSQEREEENTEAFF	TGTGCCAGCAGCCAAGAACGAGAAGAAGAGAACACTGAAGCTTTCTTT
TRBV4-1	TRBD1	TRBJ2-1	CASSPFPRTGFNEQFF	TGCGCCAGCAGCCCCTTCCCCCGGACAGGGTTTAATGAGCAGTTCTTC